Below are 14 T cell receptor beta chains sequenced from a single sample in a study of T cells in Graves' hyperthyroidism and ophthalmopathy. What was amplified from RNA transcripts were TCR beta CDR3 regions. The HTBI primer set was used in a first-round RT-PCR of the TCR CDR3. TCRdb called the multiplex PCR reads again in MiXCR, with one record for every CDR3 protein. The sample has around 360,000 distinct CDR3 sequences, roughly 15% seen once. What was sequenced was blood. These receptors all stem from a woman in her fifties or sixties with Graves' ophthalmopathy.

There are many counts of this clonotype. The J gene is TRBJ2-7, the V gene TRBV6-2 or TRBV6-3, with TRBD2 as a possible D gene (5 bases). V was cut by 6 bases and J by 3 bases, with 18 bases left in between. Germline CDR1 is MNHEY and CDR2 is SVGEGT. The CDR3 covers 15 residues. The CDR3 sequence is CASSSSRGIGYEQYF. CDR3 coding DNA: TGTGCCAGCAGCTCTAGCCGTGGGATCGGCTACGAGCAGTACTTC.

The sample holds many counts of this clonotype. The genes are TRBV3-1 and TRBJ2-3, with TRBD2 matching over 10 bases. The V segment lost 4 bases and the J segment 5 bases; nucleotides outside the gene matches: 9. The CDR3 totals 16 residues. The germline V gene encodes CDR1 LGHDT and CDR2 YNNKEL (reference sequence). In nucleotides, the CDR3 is TGTGCCAGCAGCCCCCAAGCGGGAGGGCGGGGAGATACGCAGTATTTT. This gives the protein CASSPQAGGRGDTQYF.

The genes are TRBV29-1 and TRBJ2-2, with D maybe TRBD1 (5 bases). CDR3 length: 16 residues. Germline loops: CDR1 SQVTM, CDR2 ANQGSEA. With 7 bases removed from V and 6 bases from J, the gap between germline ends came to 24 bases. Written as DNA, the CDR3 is TGCAGCGCCTCATCACAGGCAGGGCAAGGACCCGGGGAGCTGTTTTTT. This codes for CSASSQAGQGPGELFF.

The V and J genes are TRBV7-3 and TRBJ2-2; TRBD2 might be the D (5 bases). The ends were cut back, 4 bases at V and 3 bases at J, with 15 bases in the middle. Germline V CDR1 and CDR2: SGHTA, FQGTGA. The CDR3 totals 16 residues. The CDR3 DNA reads TGTGCCAGCAGCTCCCCTCTCGGCGGGCACACCGGGGAGCTGTTTTTT. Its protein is CASSSPLGGHTGELFF.

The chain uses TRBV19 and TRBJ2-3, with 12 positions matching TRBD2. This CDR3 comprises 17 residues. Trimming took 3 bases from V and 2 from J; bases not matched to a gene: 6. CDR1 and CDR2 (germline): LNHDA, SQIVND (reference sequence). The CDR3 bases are TGTGCCAGTAGTATCCCCCTAGCGGGAGGGATCACAGATACGCAGTATTTT. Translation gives CASSIPLAGGITDTQYF.

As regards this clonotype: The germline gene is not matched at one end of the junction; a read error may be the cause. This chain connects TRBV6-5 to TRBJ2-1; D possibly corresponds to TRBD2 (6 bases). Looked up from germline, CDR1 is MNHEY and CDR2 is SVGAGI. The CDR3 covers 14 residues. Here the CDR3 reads CASSTTTSINKQFF. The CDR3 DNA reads TGTGCCAGCAGTACTACGACTAGTATCAATAAGCAGTTCTTC.

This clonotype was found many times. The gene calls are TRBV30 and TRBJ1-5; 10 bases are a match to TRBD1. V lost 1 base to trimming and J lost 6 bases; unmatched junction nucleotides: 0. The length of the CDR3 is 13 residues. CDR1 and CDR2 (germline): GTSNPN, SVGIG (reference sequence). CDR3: CAWSGDRGQPQHF. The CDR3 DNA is TGTGCCTGGAGTGGGGACAGGGGTCAGCCCCAGCATTTT.

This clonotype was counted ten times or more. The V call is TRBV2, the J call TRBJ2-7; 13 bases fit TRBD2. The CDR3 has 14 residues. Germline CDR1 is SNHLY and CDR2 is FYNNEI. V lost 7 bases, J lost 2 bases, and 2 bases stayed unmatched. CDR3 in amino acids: CASILAGGPYEQYF. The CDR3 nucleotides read TGTGCCAGCATACTAGCGGGAGGGCCCTACGAGCAGTACTTC.

The DNA of the CDR3 is TGCGCCAGCAGCCTGGGGTGGACTAGCGGGAGTTCAAATGAGCAGTTCTTC. Residues: CASSLGWTSGSSNEQFF. The chain has TRBV5-1 and TRBJ2-1, with 13 bases identical to TRBD2. The germline V gene encodes CDR1 SGHRS and CDR2 YFSETQ. The CDR3 runs to 17 residues. Germline trimming cut 4 bases from V and 7 bases from J; bases unmatched to any gene: 11.

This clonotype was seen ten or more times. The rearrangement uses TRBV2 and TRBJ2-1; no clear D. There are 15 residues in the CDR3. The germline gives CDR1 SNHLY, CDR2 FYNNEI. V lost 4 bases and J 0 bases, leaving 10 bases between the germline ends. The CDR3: CASSAQGYSYNEQFF. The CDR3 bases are TGTGCCAGCAGTGCTCAAGGGTACTCCTACAATGAGCAGTTCTTC.

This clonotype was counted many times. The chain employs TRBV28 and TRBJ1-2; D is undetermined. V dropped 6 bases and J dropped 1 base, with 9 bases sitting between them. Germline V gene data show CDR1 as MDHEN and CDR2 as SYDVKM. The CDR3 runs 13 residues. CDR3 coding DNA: TGTGCCAGCAGATCCAGGTTTAACTATGGCTACACCTTC. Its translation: CASRSRFNYGYTF.

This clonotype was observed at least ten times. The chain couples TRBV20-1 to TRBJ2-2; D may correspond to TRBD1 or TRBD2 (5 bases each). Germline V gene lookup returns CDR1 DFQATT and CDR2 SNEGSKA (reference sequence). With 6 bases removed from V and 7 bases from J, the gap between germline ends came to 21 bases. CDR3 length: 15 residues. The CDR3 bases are TGCAGTGCCACCCAAGGGGCTAGCTTTCGCGGGGAGCTGTTTTTT. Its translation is CSATQGASFRGELFF.

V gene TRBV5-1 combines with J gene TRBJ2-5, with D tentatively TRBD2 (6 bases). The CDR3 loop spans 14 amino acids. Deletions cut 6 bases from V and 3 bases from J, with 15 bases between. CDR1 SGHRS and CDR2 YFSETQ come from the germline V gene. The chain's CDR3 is CASTVSGVKETQYF. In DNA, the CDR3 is TGCGCCAGCACTGTATCGGGAGTCAAAGAGACCCAGTACTTC. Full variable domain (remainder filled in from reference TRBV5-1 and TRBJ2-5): KAGVTQTPRYLIKTRGQQVTLSCSPISGHRSVSWYQQTPGQGLQFLFEYFSETQRNKGNFPGRFSGRQFSNSRSEMNVSTLELGDSALYLCASTVSGVKETQYFGPGTRLLVL.

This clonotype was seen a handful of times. CDR3: CASSSQGGSPEAFF. In DNA form, the CDR3 reads TGTGCCAGCAGTTCCCAGGGGGGGAGCCCTGAAGCTTTCTTT. The chain is built from TRBV6-1 and TRBJ1-1, with 7 bases identical to TRBD1. The CDR3 is made up of 14 amino acids. Germline V gene data show CDR1 as MNHNS and CDR2 as SASEGT. After removal of 5 bases from V and 6 bases from J, the junction contained 9 bases not matched to a gene.